Following are 31 T cell receptor beta chains from one sample sequenced in a study of cytomegalovirus exposure and HLA in healthy donors. PCR primers comprised 60 Vbeta and 13 Jbeta primers. TCRdb keeps only in-frame clones here, not all; method: immunoSEQ multiplex PCR. The table shows around 160,000 clones, with over 65% occurring only once. Sample: PBMCs. These receptors all come from a man between 40 and 49 years old in good health and CMV-seropositive.

The chain links TRBV7-8 to TRBJ1-3; D gene ambiguous. The CDR3 loop spans 13 amino acids. V was trimmed by 5 bases and J by 2 bases, leaving 7 bases between them. Germline V lookup: CDR1 SGHVS, CDR2 FQNEAQ. CDR3 region: CASSQSAGNTIYF. The CDR3 DNA is TGTGCCAGCAGCCAATCGGCTGGAAACACCATATATTTT. The complete variable domain, with remaining parts taken from reference TRBV7-8 and TRBJ1-3, reads GAGVSQSPRYKVAKRGQDVALRCDPISGHVSLFWYQQALGQGPEFLTYFQNEAQLDKSGLPSDRFFAERPEGSVSTLKIQRTQQEDSAVYLCASSQSAGNTIYFGEGSWLTVV.

The chain has TRBV10-3 and TRBJ2-2, with TRBD2 matching 8 bases. The CDR3 spans 14 residues. Looked up from germline, CDR1 is ENHRY and CDR2 is SYGVKD. Unmatched junction bases numbered 2, after V lost 6 bases and J lost 2 bases. The CDR3 DNA reads TGTGCCATCAGACTAGCGGATAACACCGGGGAGCTGTTTTTT. Translated, it gives CAIRLADNTGELFF.

The chain couples TRBV7-8 to TRBJ2-7; D may be TRBD2 (7 bases). The V gene's germline CDR1 is SGHVS and CDR2 FQNEAQ. This CDR3 spans 18 amino acids. V was trimmed by 5 bases and J by 2 bases, leaving 25 bases between them. DNA for the CDR3: TGTGCCAGCAGCCTAAGGGGGGGAGGAATTGGTTCGCCCTACGAGCAGTACTTC. Translation gives CASSLRGGGIGSPYEQYF.

This clone appeared a few times. This chain links TRBV28 with TRBJ1-1, with a tentative D call TRBD1 (5 bases). The germline V gene has CDR1 MDHEN and CDR2 SYDVKM. CDR3 length equals 15 residues. The V end was cut by 1 base, the J end by 4 bases, with 13 bases between. For the CDR3, the DNA is TGTGCCAGCAGTTTATTCCAGGGATCGGTCACTGAAGCTTTCTTT. Translation: CASSLFQGSVTEAFF.

The chain combines TRBV5-4 with TRBJ2-2, with TRBD2 matching over 7 bases. The CDR3 sequence is 14 residues long. V shed 0 bases and J 5 bases; nucleotides not matched to a gene: 1. Per the germline V gene, CDR1 is SGHNT and CDR2 is YYREEE (reference sequence). CDR3 residues: CASSLGGGTGELFF. As DNA, the CDR3 is TGTGCCAGCAGCTTGGGGGGGGGAACCGGGGAGCTGTTTTTT. Filled out from reference TRBV5-4 and TRBJ2-2, the complete variable domain reads ETGVTQSPTHLIKTRGQQVTLRCSSQSGHNTVSWYQQALGQGPQFIFQYYREEENGRGNFPPRFSGLQFPNYSSELNVNALELDDSALYLCASSLGGGTGELFFGEGSRLTVL.

The genes are TRBV10-1 and TRBJ2-6; 9 bases agree with TRBD1. The germline V gene encodes CDR1 WNHNN and CDR2 SYGVQD (reference sequence). CDR3 length equals 17 residues. After removal of 6 bases from V and 1 base from J, the junction contained 7 bases not matched to a gene. The DNA of the CDR3 is TGCGCCAGCAGAACCGGGACAGGGATTTCTGGGGCCAACGTCCTGACTTTC. It codes for CASRTGTGISGANVLTF.

This sequence joins TRBV6-5 and TRBJ1-3; D gene uncertain. V was clipped by 4 bases and J by 2 bases, with 3 bases between them. CDR1 is MNHEY and CDR2 is SVGAGI in the germline V gene. The CDR3 runs 12 residues. The CDR3 loop is CASSSAGNTIYF. The CDR3 DNA reads as TGTGCCAGCAGTTCGGCTGGAAACACCATATATTTT.

CDR3 in amino acids: CAISDQFRDGVGNEQFF. The CDR3 nucleotides read TGTGCCATCAGTGATCAATTCAGGGATGGCGTCGGTAATGAGCAGTTCTTC. This rearrangement joins TRBV10-3 to TRBJ2-1; a possible D gene is TRBD1 (5 bases). Deletions cut 3 bases from V and 7 bases from J, with 22 bases between. The CDR3 spans 17 residues. Germline CDR1 ENHRY, CDR2 SYGVKD.

This sequence joins TRBV5-1 and TRBJ2-1, with D perhaps TRBD2 (6 bases). V lost 3 bases, J lost 0 bases, and 13 bases lay in between. The CDR3 is 16 amino acids. Germline V gene lookup returns CDR1 SGHRS and CDR2 YFSETQ. CDR3 region: CASSYISGSSYNEQFF. The CDR3 DNA sequence: TGCGCCAGCAGCTATATTAGCGGAAGCTCCTACAATGAGCAGTTCTTC.

This clone was recorded only once. V usage is TRBV21-1 and J usage is TRBJ1-2; the table calls TRBD1, which could not be checked here. TRBV21-1 is a known pseudogene. This CDR3 contains 14 residues. Here the CDR3 reads CASSKADSNYGYTF. The CDR3 region has the DNA TGTGCCAGCAGCAAAGCTGACAGTAACTATGGCTACACCTTC.

The chain couples TRBV28 to TRBJ1-2, with 7 bases fitting TRBD1. The V segment lost 4 bases and the J segment 2 bases; nucleotides outside the gene matches: 13. Germline values: CDR1 MDHEN, CDR2 SYDVKM. The CDR3 spans 17 residues. This CDR3 is CASSSPRSGGQNYGYTF. CDR3 DNA sequence: TGTGCCAGCAGTTCCCCCCGTTCAGGGGGGCAGAACTATGGCTACACCTTC.

The rearrangement uses TRBV28 and TRBJ2-4, with 9 bases that match TRBD1. V lost 5 bases, J lost 10 bases, and 9 bases stayed unmatched. This CDR3 spans 14 amino acids. Looked up from germline, CDR1 is MDHEN and CDR2 is SYDVKM. Here the CDR3 DNA reads TGTGCCAGCAGTATAAGGGACAGGGACGGAATTCAGTACTTC. This encodes CASSIRDRDGIQYF.

This chain uses TRBV18 with TRBJ1-3, with unresolved D. CDR3 length: 14 residues. V was cut by 2 bases and J by 2 bases, with 7 bases left in between. Germline V lookup: CDR1 KGHSH, CDR2 LQKENI. This chain's CDR3 is CASSPDLTGNTIYF. CDR3 nucleotide sequence: TGTGCCAGCTCACCAGACTTAACTGGAAACACCATATATTTT.

Worth noting for this clone: This same CDR3 is encoded by further DNA sequences in the sample. The chain links TRBV27 to TRBJ2-5; D uncertain. The germline V and J ends were trimmed by 3 bases and 4 bases, with 6 bases remaining between them. The germline V gene has CDR1 MNHEY and CDR2 SMNVEV (reference sequence). This CDR3 has 12 residues. Here the CDR3 reads CASSFRGETQYF. The CDR3 coding sequence is TGTGCCAGCAGTTTCCGCGGAGAGACCCAGTACTTC.

The V and J genes are TRBV28 and TRBJ1-4; a possible D gene is TRBD1 (5 bases). Trimming took off 7 bases at V and 6 bases at J, with 15 bases between the two ends. CDR3 length: 14 residues. CDR1 is MDHEN and CDR2 is SYDVKM in the germline V gene. CDR3 loop: CASTPAGKDEKLFF. Written as DNA, the CDR3 is TGTGCCAGCACCCCGGCAGGGAAGGATGAAAAACTGTTTTTT.

The chain combines TRBV28 with TRBJ1-4; the D is unclear. CDR3 length: 13 amino acids. V lost 2 bases to trimming and J lost 11 bases, with 12 bases between them. Germline V lookup: CDR1 MDHEN, CDR2 SYDVKM. The DNA of the CDR3 is TGTGCCAGCAGTTTAGTTACGTTCGCGAAACTGTTTTTT. This codes for CASSLVTFAKLFF.

The chain combines TRBV6-1 with TRBJ1-5; 8 positions match TRBD1. Germline loops: CDR1 MNHNS, CDR2 SASEGT. CDR3 size: 14 residues. The J segment lost 6 bases and the V segment lost 6 bases, leaving 7 bases of the junction unmatched. The CDR3 DNA reads TGTGCCAGCAGCCAGACCCAGGGGGCTCAGCCCCAGCATTTT. Protein sequence: CASSQTQGAQPQHF.

A remark on this clone: Additional DNA sequences in this sample encode the identical CDR3. The V call is TRBV5-1, the J call TRBJ2-1; 9 nucleotides line up with TRBD1. Germline V CDR1 and CDR2: SGHRS, YFSETQ. V shed 4 bases, J shed 7 bases, and the junction held 6 bases outside the gene matches. The CDR3 loop spans 14 amino acids. The CDR3 is CASSAGQGANEQFF. The CDR3 nucleotides are TGCGCCAGCAGCGCGGGACAGGGTGCGAATGAGCAGTTCTTC.

The chain links TRBV13 to TRBJ2-3; D unresolved. CDR3 size: 12 residues. In germline, CDR1 is PRHDT, CDR2 FYEKMQ (reference sequence). V lost 8 bases and J 3 bases, leaving 9 bases between the germline ends. DNA for the CDR3: TGTGCCAGCTCCACAGCAACAGATACGCAGTATTTT. Translated, it gives CASSTATDTQYF. Full variable domain (remainder filled in from reference TRBV13 and TRBJ2-3): AAGVIQSPRHLIKEKRETATLKCYPIPRHDTVYWYQQGPGQDPQFLISFYEKMQSDKGSIPDRFSAQQFSDYHSELNMSSLELGDSALYFCASSTATDTQYFGPGTRLTVL.

This sequence joins TRBV9 and TRBJ2-5, with D possibly matching TRBD2 (5 bases). CDR3 size: 15 residues. Deletions cut 0 bases from V and 4 bases from J, with 13 bases between. The germline CDR1 and CDR2 sequences are SGDLS and YYNGEE. Here the CDR3 DNA reads TGTGCCAGCAGCGTAGGGGCTAGCCCAAGAGAGACCCAGTACTTC. Residues: CASSVGASPRETQYF.

This chain uses TRBV19 with TRBJ1-5; TRBD1 matches at 8 bases. The CDR3 runs to 12 residues. The trim removed 9 bases at V and 3 bases at J, leaving 1 base unmatched. The germline V gene encodes CDR1 LNHDA and CDR2 SQIVND (reference sequence). CDR3 residues: CASRGPNQPQHF. Written as DNA, the CDR3 is TGTGCCAGCAGGGGGCCCAATCAGCCCCAGCATTTT. The whole variable domain, remainder taken from reference TRBV19 and TRBJ1-5, is DGGITQSPKYLFRKEGQNVTLSCEQNLNHDAMYWYRQDPGQGLRLIYYSQIVNDFQKGDIAEGYSVSREKKESFPLTVTSAQKNPTAFYLCASRGPNQPQHFGDGTRLSIL.

The chain combines TRBV20-1 with TRBJ2-5, with 7 nucleotides matching TRBD2. The CDR3 contains 11 residues. Germline CDR1 DFQATT, CDR2 SNEGSKA (reference sequence). This chain's CDR3 is CSPMGGEEQYF. The DNA for the CDR3 is TGCAGCCCGATGGGAGGGGAAGAGCAGTACTTC.

This rearrangement joins TRBV6-1 to TRBJ2-7; 8 bases are shared with TRBD1. The V segment lost 1 base and the J segment 2 bases; nucleotides outside the gene matches: 4. The germline CDR1 and CDR2 sequences are MNHNS and SASEGT. The CDR3 has 15 residues. CDR3 region: CASSEGTGSPYEQYF. CDR3 nucleotides: TGTGCCAGCAGTGAAGGGACAGGGTCCCCCTACGAGCAGTACTTC.

This clone was detected once. V usage is TRBV10-3 and J usage is TRBJ1-3; 7 bases fit TRBD1. The CDR3 runs 17 residues. CDR1 and CDR2 from the germline V gene are ENHRY and SYGVKD. After removal of 1 base from V and 4 bases from J, the junction contained 10 bases not matched to a gene. For the CDR3, the DNA is TGTGCCATCAGTGAGTTCTGGAGGCAGGGGGAAGGAAACACCATATATTTT. Residues: CAISEFWRQGEGNTIYF.

V usage is TRBV2 and J usage is TRBJ2-6; no firm D call. The CDR3 totals 16 residues. Per germline, CDR1 SNHLY and CDR2 FYNNEI. The V end lost 2 bases, the J end lost 6 bases, and 14 bases lay between the germline ends. The CDR3 loop is CASSENWAMEANVLTF. The DNA for the CDR3 is TGTGCCAGCAGTGAAAATTGGGCAATGGAGGCCAACGTCCTGACTTTC.

This clone has just one count. This chain uses TRBV18 with TRBJ2-5; 8 positions match TRBD1. The J call may be in error: the DNA end matches TRBJ2-7 better. This CDR3 contains 15 residues. CDR1 is KGHSH and CDR2 is LQKENI in the germline V gene. CDR3 coding DNA: TGTGCCAGCTCACTTACAGGGGGTTCTTCCTACGAGCAGTACTTC. It yields the protein CASSLTGGSSYEQYF.

The rearrangement links TRBV9 to TRBJ2-3; 7 bases match TRBD1. With V trimmed by 3 bases and J by 7 bases, 2 bases remained unmatched. The CDR3 is made up of 12 amino acids. Per the germline V gene, CDR1 is SGDLS and CDR2 is YYNGEE. The CDR3 DNA is TGTGCCAGCAGCGGACAGGGAAATACGCAGTATTTT. It is translated as CASSGQGNTQYF.

This clone was seen a handful of times. The V call is TRBV13, the J call TRBJ1-1; weak D call: TRBD1 (6 bases). Germline V gene lookup returns CDR1 PRHDT and CDR2 FYEKMQ (reference sequence). The CDR3 length is 14 residues. The V end was cut by 3 bases, the J end by 1 base, with 9 bases between. Here the CDR3 DNA reads TGTGCCAGCAGCTTTGGGGGCGAGAACACTGAAGCTTTCTTT. Translated, it gives CASSFGGENTEAFF.

The chain recombines TRBV7-2 with TRBJ2-7; no reliable D call. Trimming cost V 4 bases and J 3 bases, with 7 bases left between them. From germline, CDR1 is SGHTA and CDR2 FQGNSA. The CDR3 has 12 residues. The CDR3 DNA sequence: TGTGCCAGCAGCTCGTCTTTCTACGAGCAGTACTTC. As protein: CASSSSFYEQYF.

This chain connects TRBV27 to TRBJ2-5, with D maybe TRBD2 (6 bases). Germline loops: CDR1 MNHEY, CDR2 SMNVEV (reference sequence). V gave up 2 bases and J gave up 2 bases, with 12 bases separating them. The CDR3 contains 15 residues. The CDR3 DNA follows: TGTGCCAGCAGTTTACTGATGGGGGGTCAAGAGACCCAGTACTTC. This encodes CASSLLMGGQETQYF.

A few counts support this clone. The V and J genes are TRBV5-1 and TRBJ1-3; no firm D call. Between the trimmed V and J ends, which lost 2 bases and 0 bases, there was a span of 9 bases. The CDR3 runs to 15 residues. The germline CDR1 and CDR2 sequences are SGHRS and YFSETQ. The CDR3 region is CASSFGGSSGNTIYF. The CDR3 nucleotides read TGCGCCAGCAGCTTTGGCGGGAGCTCTGGAAACACCATATATTTT.